Presented here are 10 T cell receptor beta chains from one specimen sequenced in a study of graft-versus-host responses after intestinal transplantation. No cognate antigen is known for these TCRs. Sequencing was performed with immunoSEQ multiplex PCR; in TCRdb, only in-frame clones are kept and a portion is missing. The top ten clones hold 1.5% to 2.5% of a sample with tens of thousands of clones, 85% to 95% of them seen once. Here the sequenced sample was unstimulated CD8+ T cells sorted from spleen or lymph node cells, taken before intestinal transplant. The source of these receptors is a human donor who received an intestinal transplant.

The genes are TRBV4-3 and TRBJ2-1, with D maybe TRBD1 (5 bases). V lost 1 base and J lost 3, with 16 bases in between. This CDR3 comprises 17 residues. Germline CDR1 LGHNA, CDR2 YSLEER. The CDR3 DNA reads TGCGCCAGCAGCCAAGCCGGTGGGGCAGGAAACTACAATGAGCAGTTCTTC. Amino acid sequence: CASSQAGGAGNYNEQFF.

V is TRBV19 and J is TRBJ1-1; the D gene is possibly TRBD1 (6 bases). Germline lookup yields CDR1 LNHDA and CDR2 SQIVND (reference sequence). Trimming stripped 5 bases from V and 4 bases from J, with 23 bases between. This CDR3 contains 17 residues. The CDR3 DNA sequence: TGTGCCAGTAGTGTCACAGGGCGTGGGGTGACAAGCACTGAAGCTTTCTTT. It codes for CASSVTGRGVTSTEAFF.

The chain recombines TRBV4-3 with TRBJ2-7; 8 bases match TRBD2. This CDR3 spans 16 amino acids. Germline trimming cut 0 bases from V and 2 bases from J; bases unmatched to any gene: 6. Germline V gene lookup returns CDR1 LGHNA and CDR2 YSLEER. The CDR3 DNA is TGCGCCAGCAGCCAAGATCTAGCGGGTCCTGCCTACGAGCAGTACTTC. Its protein product is CASSQDLAGPAYEQYF.

This chain links TRBV4-1 with TRBJ1-1; no clear D gene. Looked up from germline, CDR1 is MGHRA and CDR2 is YSYEKL. V lost 1 base to trimming and J lost 3 bases, with 9 bases between them. This CDR3 has 14 residues. This chain's CDR3 is CASSQVAVDTEAFF. In nucleotides, the CDR3 is TGCGCCAGCAGCCAAGTGGCAGTGGACACTGAAGCTTTCTTT.

The V call is TRBV4-3, the J call TRBJ1-5; D is ambiguous. The CDR3 sequence is 13 residues long. CDR1 and CDR2 (germline): LGHNA, YSLEER. V was shortened by 0 bases and J by 5 bases, with 5 bases between the two germline ends. The CDR3 nucleotides are TGCGCCAGCAGCCAAGATCGGGATCAGCCCCAGCATTTT. Translated, it gives CASSQDRDQPQHF.

The rearrangement uses TRBV5-6 and TRBJ2-7, with D perhaps TRBD2 (7 bases). The V and J ends lost 5 bases and 0 bases respectively, with 12 bases between them. Germline assignment: CDR1 SGHDT and CDR2 YYEEEE. The CDR3 is 14 amino acids. The CDR3 nucleotides are TGTGCCAGCAGGGGGGGGCAGGGCTCCTACGAGCAGTACTTC. As protein: CASRGGQGSYEQYF. Full variable domain (missing parts from reference TRBV5-6 and TRBJ2-7): DAGVTQSPTHLIKTRGQQVTLRCSPKSGHDTVSWYQQALGQGPQFIFQYYEEEERQRGNFPDRFSGHQFPNYSSELNVNALLLGDSALYLCASRGGQGSYEQYFGPGTRLTVT.

Remarks on this clone: The same CDR3 arises from other DNA sequences in this sample as well. Here the CDR3 DNA reads TGTGCCAGCAGCTTAGTAATGGCGGGGGGGCAAGAGACCCAGTACTTC. It is translated as CASSLVMAGGQETQYF. The V call is TRBV7-2, the J call TRBJ2-5; 9 positions match TRBD2. This CDR3 has 16 amino acids. V lost 1 base, J lost 2 bases, and 5 bases stayed unmatched. CDR1 is SGHTA and CDR2 is FQGNSA in the germline V gene.

The V and J genes are TRBV15 and TRBJ1-3; D might be TRBD1 (6 bases). The CDR3 spans 17 residues. Germline V lookup: CDR1 LNHNV, CDR2 YYDKDF (reference sequence). V lost 0 bases and J lost 2, with 14 bases in between. CDR3 DNA: TGTGCCACCAGCAGAGACCGAGGGACACACCCTGGAAACACCATATATTTT. Translating it yields CATSRDRGTHPGNTIYF.

The gene calls are TRBV7-6 and TRBJ2-5; weak D call: TRBD1 (6 bases). Trimming removed 1 base from V and 4 bases from J, with 22 bases in between. The CDR3 loop spans 18 amino acids. Germline V gives CDR1 SGHVS, CDR2 FNYEAQ. The CDR3 is CASSLVPPGTRVRETQYF. Here the CDR3 DNA reads TGTGCCAGCAGCTTAGTACCGCCCGGGACAAGGGTCCGAGAGACCCAGTACTTC.

V and J are TRBV27 and TRBJ2-3; 9 positions match TRBD1. Germline V lookup: CDR1 MNHEY, CDR2 SMNVEV (reference sequence). The CDR3 is made up of 16 amino acids. The V segment lost 2 bases and the J segment 2 bases; nucleotides outside the gene matches: 5. In nucleotides, the CDR3 is TGTGCCAGCAGTTTACAAGGACAGGGGTTCACAGATACGCAGTATTTT. Translation: CASSLQGQGFTDTQYF.